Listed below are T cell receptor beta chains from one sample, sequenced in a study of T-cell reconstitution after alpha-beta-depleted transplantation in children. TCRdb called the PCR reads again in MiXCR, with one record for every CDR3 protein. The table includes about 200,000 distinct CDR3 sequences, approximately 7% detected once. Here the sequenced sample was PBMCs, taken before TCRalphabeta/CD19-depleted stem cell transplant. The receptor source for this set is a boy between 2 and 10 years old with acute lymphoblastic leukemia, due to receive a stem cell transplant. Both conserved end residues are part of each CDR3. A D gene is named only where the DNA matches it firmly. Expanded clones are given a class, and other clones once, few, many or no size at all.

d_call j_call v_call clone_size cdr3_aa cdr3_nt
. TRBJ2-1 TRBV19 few CASSISGIFSNEQFF TGTGCCAGTAGTATTAGCGGTATATTCTCCAATGAGCAGTTCTTC
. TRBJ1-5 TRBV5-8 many CASSLPKQPQHF TGTGCCAGCAGCTTGCCCAAGCAGCCCCAGCATTTT
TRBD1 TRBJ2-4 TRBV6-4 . CASSTGVNSDIQYF TGTGCCAGCAGTACAGGGGTCAACTCTGACATTCAGTACTTC
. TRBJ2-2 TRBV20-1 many CSAKREGAITGELFF TGCAGTGCTAAGAGGGAAGGGGCCATCACCGGGGAGCTGTTTTTT
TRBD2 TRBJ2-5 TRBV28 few CASRARGRAYSQETQYF TGTGCCAGCAGAGCGCGCGGGAGGGCCTACTCCCAAGAGACCCAGTACTTC
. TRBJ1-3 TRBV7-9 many CASSPGSFLSGNTIYF TGTGCCAGCAGCCCAGGGTCTTTCCTCTCTGGAAACACCATATATTTT
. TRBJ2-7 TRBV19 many CASSMARPGGAARYEQYF TGTGCCAGTAGTATGGCCCGACCCGGCGGGGCAGCGCGCTACGAGCAGTACTTC
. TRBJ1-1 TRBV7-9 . CASSLGGKANTEAFF TGTGCCAGCAGCTTAGGCGGAAAGGCGAACACTGAAGCTTTCTTT
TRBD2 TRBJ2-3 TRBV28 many CASLFAGGRTDTQYF TGTGCCAGCCTATTTGCGGGAGGTCGGACAGATACGCAGTATTTT
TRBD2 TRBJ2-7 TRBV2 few CASTLLATSYEQYF TGTGCCAGCACCTTACTAGCGACCTCCTACGAGCAGTACTTC
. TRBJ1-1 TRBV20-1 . CSARIRKNTEAFF TGCAGTGCTAGAATTCGGAAGAACACTGAAGCTTTCTTT
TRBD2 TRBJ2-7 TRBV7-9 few CASSLEGLAGVYEQYF TGTGCCAGCAGCTTGGAAGGACTAGCGGGAGTCTACGAGCAGTACTTC
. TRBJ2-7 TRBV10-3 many CAISESPGYEQYF TGTGCCATCAGTGAGTCGCCGGGATACGAGCAGTACTTC
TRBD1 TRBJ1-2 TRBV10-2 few CAIRGGEKANYGYTF TGCGCCATCAGGGGGGGGGAAAAGGCTAACTATGGCTACACCTTC
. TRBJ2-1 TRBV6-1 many CASIPGNSYNEQFF TGTGCCAGCATCCCTGGAAACTCCTACAATGAGCAGTTCTTC
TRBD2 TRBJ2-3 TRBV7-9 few CASQRPGTSGGGDTQYF TGTGCCAGCCAAAGACCGGGGACTAGCGGAGGTGGAGATACGCAGTATTTT
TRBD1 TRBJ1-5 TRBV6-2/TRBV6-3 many CASSYTVGQGRGRDNQPQHF TGTGCCAGCAGTTACACAGTAGGACAGGGGAGAGGGAGGGACAATCAGCCCCAGCATTTT
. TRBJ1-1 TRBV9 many CASSLTEVLGNTEAFF TGTGCCAGCAGCCTAACGGAGGTCCTCGGGAACACTGAAGCTTTCTTT
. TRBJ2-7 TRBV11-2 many CASSTEGSYVGEQYF TGTGCCAGCAGCACAGAGGGAAGTTATGTTGGCGAGCAGTACTTC
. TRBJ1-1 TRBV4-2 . CASSQDLNTEAFF TGTGCCAGCAGCCAAGATCTGAACACTGAAGCTTTCTTT
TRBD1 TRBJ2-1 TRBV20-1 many CSASPGGNEQFF TGCAGTGCTAGCCCAGGGGGCAATGAGCAGTTCTTC
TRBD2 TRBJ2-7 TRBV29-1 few CSVEGDPSGAYEQYF TGCAGCGTTGAAGGGGATCCTAGCGGGGCCTACGAGCAGTACTTC
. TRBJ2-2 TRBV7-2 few CASSLKAFTGELFF TGTGCCAGCAGCTTAAAGGCTTTCACCGGGGAGCTGTTTTTT
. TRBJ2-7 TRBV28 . CASSPTRATQDEQYF TGTGCCAGCAGTCCGACTAGGGCCACTCAAGACGAGCAGTACTTC
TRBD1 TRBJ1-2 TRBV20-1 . CSARQGNYGYTF TGCAGTGCGAGACAGGGGAACTATGGCTACACCTTC
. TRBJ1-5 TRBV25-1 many CASSEAFGRPNQPQHF TGTGCCAGCAGTGAGGCCTTTGGCAGACCGAATCAGCCCCAGCATTTT
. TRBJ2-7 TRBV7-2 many CASSYRDKSEQYF TGTGCCAGCAGTTACAGGGATAAGAGCGAGCAGTACTTC
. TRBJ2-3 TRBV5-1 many CASSEGPTDTQYF TGCGCCAGCAGCGAAGGCCCTACAGATACGCAGTATTTT
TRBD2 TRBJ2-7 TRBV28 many CASSWGSGGYSYEQYF TGTGCCAGCAGTTGGGGATCGGGGGGATACTCCTACGAGCAGTACTTC
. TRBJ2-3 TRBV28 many CASSLDRAKTDTQYF TGTGCCAGCAGTTTGGATCGAGCTAAAACAGATACGCAGTATTTT
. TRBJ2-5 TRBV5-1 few CASTAGREQETQYF TGCGCCAGCACGGCAGGGAGAGAGCAAGAGACCCAGTACTTC
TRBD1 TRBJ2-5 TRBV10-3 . CAISESTGAEETQYF TGTGCCATCAGTGAGTCGACAGGGGCGGAGGAGACCCAGTACTTC
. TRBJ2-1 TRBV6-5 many CASSYSTGFNEQFF TGTGCCAGCAGTTACTCGACCGGGTTCAATGAGCAGTTCTTC
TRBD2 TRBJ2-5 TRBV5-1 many CASSTLGREGSQETQYF TGCGCCAGCAGCACTTTGGGGCGGGAGGGCTCCCAAGAGACCCAGTACTTC
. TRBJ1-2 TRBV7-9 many CASSGRESNYGYTF TGTGCCAGCAGCGGCAGGGAGTCTAACTATGGCTACACCTTC
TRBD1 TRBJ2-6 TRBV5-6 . CASSLVWQGAGANVLTF TGTGCCAGCAGCTTGGTTTGGCAGGGGGCTGGGGCCAACGTCCTGACTTTC
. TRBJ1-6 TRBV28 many CASRRRGGADSYNSPLHF TGTGCCAGCAGACGTCGTGGGGGCGCGGACTCCTATAATTCACCCCTCCACTTT
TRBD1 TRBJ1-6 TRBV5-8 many CASSHQQGRVYPLHF TGTGCCAGCAGCCACCAACAGGGGAGAGTCTATCCCCTCCACTTT
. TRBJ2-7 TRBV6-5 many CASSYSSRHSYEQYF TGTGCCAGCAGTTACTCGTCGCGGCACTCCTACGAGCAGTACTTC
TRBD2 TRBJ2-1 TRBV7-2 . CASYKSGGPDNEQFF TGTGCCAGCTATAAATCGGGGGGGCCAGACAATGAGCAGTTCTTC
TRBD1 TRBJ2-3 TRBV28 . CASSGLDGTGRLFTDTQYF TGTGCCAGCAGCGGACTGGACGGGACAGGGAGGCTATTCACAGATACGCAGTATTTT
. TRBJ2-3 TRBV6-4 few CASSATLETTDTQYF TGTGCCAGCAGTGCGACCCTTGAGACCACAGATACGCAGTATTTT
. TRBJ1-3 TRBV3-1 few CASSHRDGNTIYF TGTGCCAGCAGCCACCGGGATGGAAACACCATATATTTT
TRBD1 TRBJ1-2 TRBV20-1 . CSARETGYFSGYTF TGCAGTGCTAGAGAGACAGGGTATTTCAGTGGCTACACCTTC
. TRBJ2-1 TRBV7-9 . CASSFRGGHTDEQFF TGTGCCAGCAGCTTCAGGGGGGGCCATACCGATGAGCAGTTCTTC
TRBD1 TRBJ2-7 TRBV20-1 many CSARDRGTGYYEQYF TGCAGTGCTAGAGATAGAGGGACAGGGTACTACGAGCAGTACTTC